This T cell receptor beta chain was recorded in a study of T cell repertoires in cytomegalovirus infection. Overall study context: Public TCR beta signatures marked donors with CMV infection and the matching HLA.

Overall study findings and caveats: Across the ex vivo response, the dominant clonotypes were HLA-C-restricted CMV-specific TCR beta clonotypes.

The CDR3 extends over 13 amino acids. The V end was cut by 6 bases, the J end by 0 bases, with 8 bases between. Germline V gives CDR1 SGHVS, CDR2 FQNEAQ. At least ten counts were recorded for this clonotype. The antigen is unknown. One entry per CDR3 protein results from TCRdb running MiXCR on the reads. The profile shows more than 500,000 distinct CDR3 sequences, more than 15% of them singletons. The clonotype comes from a human donor in good health (CMV status not recorded). Some clones in this sample may be carry-over from other donors' samples. V usage is TRBV7-8 and J usage is TRBJ1-1; D may be TRBD1 (5 bases). Sequencing input: CD8+ T cells from PBMCs. The CDR3 loop reads CASRRGMNTEAFF. The CDR3 DNA follows: TGTGCCAGCAGGCGGGGGATGAACACTGAAGCTTTCTTT.